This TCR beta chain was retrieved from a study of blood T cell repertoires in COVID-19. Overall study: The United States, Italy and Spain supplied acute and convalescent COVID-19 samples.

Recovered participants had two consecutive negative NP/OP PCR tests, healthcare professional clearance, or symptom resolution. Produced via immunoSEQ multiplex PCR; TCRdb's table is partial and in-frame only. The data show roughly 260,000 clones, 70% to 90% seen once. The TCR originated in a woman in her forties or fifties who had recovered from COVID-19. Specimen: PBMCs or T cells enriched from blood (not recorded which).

The CDR3: CASSLEVAGDNEQFF. The CDR3 DNA reads as TGTGCCAGCAGCTTGGAGGTAGCGGGGGACAATGAGCAGTTCTTC. This chain uses TRBV5-6 with TRBJ2-1, with 9 bases identical to TRBD2. This CDR3 has 15 amino acids. V trimming: 0 bases; J trimming: 5 bases; junction bases outside the gene matches: 3. Germline V gene sequence: CDR1 SGHDT, CDR2 YYEEEE.